The sample holds a few counts of the clone carrying this T cell receptor (beta chain). The antigen is unknown. Per the germline V gene, CDR1 is LNHDA and CDR2 is SQIVND (reference sequence). This CDR3 region has 15 residues. V was pared by 3 bases and J by 0 bases, with 8 bases between. The record originates from a study of T cell repertoires in cytomegalovirus infection. Study-wide background: Through public TCR beta signatures, both CMV infection and matching HLA type were indicated. Study findings and constraints: Predominance within the ex vivo response was attributable to HLA-C-restricted CMV-specific TCR beta clonotypes. The cumulative frequency of public TCR beta families distinguished individuals who carried CMV together with the relevant HLA.

A single record per CDR3 protein comes from TCRdb applying MiXCR to the reads. The table includes about 490,000 distinct CDR3 sequences, around 11% detected once. This receptor was taken from a human donor in good health (CMV status not recorded). Some clones in this sample may be carry-over from other donors' samples. The specimen sequenced was PBMCs. This chain joins TRBV19 and TRBJ2-2; D gene uncertain. In nucleotides, the CDR3 is TGTGCCAGTAGTATGGAACGGACGAACACCGGGGAGCTGTTTTTT. Translating it yields CASSMERTNTGELFF.